A selection of T cell receptor beta chains follows, all from one sample in a study of molecular identifiers for immune sequencing clone quantification. From the PCR reads, TCRdb called clonotypes with MiXCR, one entry per CDR3 protein. The sample records about 510,000 distinct CDR3 sequences, roughly 23% being singletons. The material sequenced was naive CD8+ T cells from blood, with Jurkat cell RNA spiked in. Receptor source: a human donor in good health. Some libraries in this study had Jurkat cell RNA spiked in. CDR3s include the opening cysteine and the closing phenylalanine or tryptophan. Fields, in order: D gene, V gene, clone size, J gene, CDR3 protein, CDR3 DNA. D genes are given only for firm matches. Size is stated for part of the rows, as once, few or many counts, or as a class when the clone is expanded.

>.|TRBV12-3/TRBV12-4|.|TRBJ2-5
CASSFDSASETQYF
TGTGCCAGCAGTTTTGATTCGGCGAGTGAGACCCAGTACTTC
>.|TRBV7-2|many|TRBJ2-1
CASSPAMTHEQFF
TGTGCCAGCAGCCCTGCCATGACCCATGAGCAGTTCTTC
>.|TRBV12-3/TRBV12-4|many|TRBJ2-3
CASSPTGRDTQYF
TGTGCCAGCAGTCCCACCGGGCGGGATACGCAGTATTTT
>TRBD1|TRBV20-1|few|TRBJ2-3
CSARDIVGTGGAEWLTDTQYF
TGCAGTGCTAGAGATATCGTCGGGACAGGGGGCGCCGAGTGGTTGACAGATACGCAGTATTTT
>TRBD1|TRBV4-2|.|TRBJ2-7
CASSQSTGGRDEQYF
TGTGCCAGCAGCCAATCGACAGGGGGTAGGGACGAGCAGTACTTC
>.|TRBV7-9|many|TRBJ1-1
CASSEPEAFF
TGTGCCAGCAGCGAACCTGAAGCTTTCTTT
>.|TRBV27|many|TRBJ2-7
CASSLSWGAGYEQYF
TGTGCCAGCAGTTTATCTTGGGGGGCTGGCTACGAGCAGTACTTC
>TRBD1|TRBV11-2|once|TRBJ2-1
CASSQSFGTGGNEQFF
TGTGCCAGCAGCCAAAGTTTTGGGACAGGGGGAAATGAGCAGTTCTTC
>TRBD1|TRBV12-3/TRBV12-4|.|TRBJ1-4
CASSDGTGSTNEKLFF
TGTGCCAGCAGCGACGGGACAGGATCAACTAATGAAAAACTGTTTTTT
>TRBD2|TRBV6-1|many|TRBJ2-3
CASSLLAGYSDTQYF
TGTGCCAGCTCATTGCTAGCGGGCTATTCAGATACGCAGTATTTT